These 7 T cell receptor beta chains came from one sample sequenced in a study of blood T cell repertoires in COVID-19. Assay: immunoSEQ multiplex PCR; the TCRdb copy retains only in-frame clones and omits some. The data show 200,000 to 250,000 clones, approximately 90% seen once. Sequences were obtained from PBMCs or T cells enriched from blood (not recorded which). The receptors originated from a man aged 30-40 years who had recovered from COVID-19.

The rearrangement links TRBV28 to TRBJ1-4; D gene ambiguous. Germline CDR1 is MDHEN and CDR2 is SYDVKM. The CDR3 runs 14 residues. With 4 bases removed from V and 11 bases from J, the gap between germline ends came to 17 bases. CDR3 sequence (DNA): TGTGCCAGCAGTTCAGGCACGAGGGAGGAGAAACTGTTTTTT. Its protein is CASSSGTREEKLFF.

The chain is built from TRBV7-2 and TRBJ1-3; D not resolved. The V end lost 9 bases, the J end lost 4 bases, and 16 bases lay between the germline ends. The germline V gene has CDR1 SGHTA and CDR2 FQGNSA. The CDR3 runs 14 residues. The CDR3, as DNA: TGTGCCAGAGTAAATGAATCGCGGGGAAACACCATATATTTT. It yields the protein CARVNESRGNTIYF. The full variable domain, completed using reference TRBV7-2 and TRBJ1-3, is GAGVSQSPSNKVTEKGKDVELRCDPISGHTALYWYRQSLGQGLEFLIYFQGNSAPDKSGLPSDRFSAERTGGSVSTLTIQRTQQEDSAVYLCARVNESRGNTIYFGEGSWLTVV.

The chain combines TRBV3-1 (or the pseudogene TRBV3-2) with TRBJ1-2, with D hard to call. CDR1 is LGHDT, CDR2 YNNKEL, per germline (reference sequence). The V and J ends lost 0 bases and 4 bases respectively, with 9 bases between them. This CDR3 contains 14 residues. As DNA, the CDR3 is TGTGCCAGCAGCCAAGAACTGCCAGGCTATGGCTACACCTTC. It codes for CASSQELPGYGYTF.

This clone was observed many times. The rearrangement uses TRBV5-1 and TRBJ2-7; 9 nucleotides agree with TRBD2. V was clipped by 4 bases and J by 4 bases; unmatched bases: 9. The CDR3 extends over 15 amino acids. Germline CDR1 reads SGHRS; CDR2 reads YFSETQ. The CDR3 bases are TGCGCCAGCAGCGCGTTAGCGGGAGTTGAATACGAGCAGTACTTC. This encodes CASSALAGVEYEQYF.

V usage is TRBV18 and J usage is TRBJ2-7; the match to TRBD1 covers 10 bases. The germline V gene has CDR1 KGHSH and CDR2 LQKENI. This CDR3 has 15 amino acids. V shed 3 bases and J 5 bases; nucleotides not matched to a gene: 7. The CDR3 reads CASSPLGQGVNEQYF. As DNA, the CDR3 is TGTGCCAGCTCACCCCTCGGACAGGGGGTCAACGAGCAGTACTTC.

J is TRBJ2-7 and V is TRBV6-5; 7 nucleotides align to TRBD1. V was pared by 6 bases and J by 5 bases, with 4 bases of the junction left unmatched. CDR1 and CDR2 (germline): MNHEY, SVGAGI. This CDR3 is built from 12 residues. CDR3: CASRIDRDEQYF. The CDR3 coding sequence is TGTGCCAGCAGGATCGACAGGGACGAGCAGTACTTC.

The chain links TRBV5-1 to TRBJ2-3, with 8 bases that match TRBD2. V lost 0 bases and J lost 6; bases outside the gene matches: 6. The length of the CDR3 is 15 residues. Per germline, CDR1 SGHRS and CDR2 YFSETQ. In DNA form, the CDR3 reads TGCGCCAGCAGCTTGGCCGGACTAGCATTGGATACGCAGTATTTT. Its protein is CASSLAGLALDTQYF.